What follows describes a single TCR beta chain. Original methodology: Amplified reference gene primers provided the basis for estimating nucleated cell counts. Assay used: immunoSEQ multiplex PCR; TCRdb lists only in-frame clones, some missing. From that table come the V and J calls and clone size; the DNA was used to work out D and trimming. Counted here are some 140,000 clones, roughly 80% occurring once; the ten biggest clones make up approximately 11%. This record belongs to a study of blood T cell repertoires in COVID-19. At the level of the study: Acute and convalescent COVID-19 specimens originated in the United States, Italy and Spain. T cells, B-cell-depleted T cells, or PBMCs provided the cDNA or gDNA that served as material.

The CDR3 has 16 residues. CDR1 is SGHDT, CDR2 YYEEEE, per germline. V shed 2 bases and J shed 9 bases, with 18 bases lying between them. Sequenced material: peripheral blood. This TCR was sampled from a man between 60 and 75 years old who had recovered from COVID-19. The chain combines TRBV5-6 with TRBJ1-6, with D possibly TRBD1 on 6 matching bases. The CDR3 region has the DNA TGTGCCAGCAGCTTCCTTCGACAGGCGGGGGTTTCACCCCTCCACTTT. As protein: CASSFLRQAGVSPLHF.